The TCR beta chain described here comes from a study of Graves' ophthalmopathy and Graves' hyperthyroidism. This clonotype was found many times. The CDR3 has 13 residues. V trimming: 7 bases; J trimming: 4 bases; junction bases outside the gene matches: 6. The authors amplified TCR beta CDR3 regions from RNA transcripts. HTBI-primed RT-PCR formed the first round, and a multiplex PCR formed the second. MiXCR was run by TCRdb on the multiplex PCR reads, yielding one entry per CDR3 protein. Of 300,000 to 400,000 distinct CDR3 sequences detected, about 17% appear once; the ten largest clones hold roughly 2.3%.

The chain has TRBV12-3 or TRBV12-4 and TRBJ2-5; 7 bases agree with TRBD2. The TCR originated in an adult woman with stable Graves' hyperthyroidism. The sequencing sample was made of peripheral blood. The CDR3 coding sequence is TGTGCCAGCACCGCCGGGAGGCGAGAGACCCAGTACTTC. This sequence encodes CASTAGRRETQYF.